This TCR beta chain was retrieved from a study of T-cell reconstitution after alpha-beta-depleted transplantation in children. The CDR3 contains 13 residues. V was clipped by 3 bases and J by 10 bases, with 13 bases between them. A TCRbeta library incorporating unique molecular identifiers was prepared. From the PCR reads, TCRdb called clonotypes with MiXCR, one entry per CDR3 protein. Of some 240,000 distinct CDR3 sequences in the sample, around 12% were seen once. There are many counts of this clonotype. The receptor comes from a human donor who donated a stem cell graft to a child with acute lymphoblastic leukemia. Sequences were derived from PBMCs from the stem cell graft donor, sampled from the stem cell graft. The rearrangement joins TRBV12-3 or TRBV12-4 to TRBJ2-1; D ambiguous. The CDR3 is CASSLHVIREQFF. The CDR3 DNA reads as TGTGCCAGCAGTTTGCATGTCATTAGAGAGCAGTTCTTC.